These 30 T cell receptor beta chains were all obtained from the same sample, sequenced in a study of human T cells and chemical hapten exposure. The time point here: pre-sensitization, week 0. Regarding treatment: therapeutic diphenylcyclopropenone sensitization with weekly scalp DPC. One entry per CDR3 protein results from TCRdb running MiXCR on the RACE reads. The repertoire holds a few hundred thousand distinct CDR3 sequences, with 4.5% to 7% as singletons. The source was whole blood, collected in connection with sensitization to the hapten diphenylcyclopropenone (DPC). The receptors come from a woman aged 18-35 years with alopecia areata. Some clones in this sample may be carry-over from other donors' samples.

This clonotype was recorded many times. V usage is TRBV12-3 or TRBV12-4 and J usage is TRBJ1-4; TRBD1 might be the D (6 bases). CDR3 length: 12 amino acids. V gave up 8 bases and J gave up 6 bases, with 10 bases separating them. The CDR3 region is CASGDTYEKLFF. The CDR3 DNA reads TGTGCCAGCGGGGACACCTATGAAAAACTGTTTTTT.

This clonotype was seen many times. This rearrangement joins TRBV7-2 to TRBJ1-5; D unresolved. The CDR3 is 15 amino acids. The ends were cut back, 4 bases at V and 2 bases at J, with 12 bases in the middle. The germline gives CDR1 SGHTA, CDR2 FQGNSA. CDR3 nucleotides: TGTGCCAGCAGCTCCCAGGCTACGGGCAATCAGCCCCAGCATTTT. Its protein is CASSSQATGNQPQHF.

This clonotype has just a few counts. This chain joins TRBV19 and TRBJ1-2, with 7 bases lining up with TRBD1. The ends lost 5 bases at V and 8 bases at J; junction bases unmatched: 11. CDR3 length: 14 residues. Germline CDR1 LNHDA, CDR2 SQIVND (reference sequence). The CDR3 DNA is TGTGCCAGTAGTCAGGAGTACAGGGGTTGGGGCTACACCTTC. Residues: CASSQEYRGWGYTF.

This clonotype was seen only a few times. This chain links TRBV5-4 with TRBJ1-4; D unresolved. This CDR3 comprises 13 residues. V was clipped by 5 bases and J by 7 bases, with 12 bases between them. CDR1 SGHNT and CDR2 YYREEE come from the germline V gene (reference sequence). The CDR3 here is CASSSRFGEKLFF. The CDR3 region has the DNA TGTGCCAGCAGTTCACGGTTTGGTGAAAAACTGTTTTTT.

As for this clonotype: The germline gene is not matched at one end of the junction; a read error may be the cause. The chain links TRBV7-8 to TRBJ2-3, with D perhaps given as TRBD1 or TRBD2 (7 bases each). Germline V lookup: CDR1 SGHVS, CDR2 FQNEAQ. This CDR3 contains 16 residues. CDR3 sequence (DNA): TGTCCCAGCAGTTCAGGGGGGGGATGGAGCACAGATACGCAGTATTTT. Its translation is CPSSSGGGWSTDTQYF.

This clonotype was detected many times. The rearrangement uses TRBV7-9 and TRBJ1-2; TRBD1 might be the D (6 bases). Germline values: CDR1 SEHNR, CDR2 FQNEAQ (reference sequence). The CDR3 spans 13 residues. V shed 7 bases and J shed 8 bases, with 17 bases lying between them. The DNA for the CDR3 is TGTGCCAGCAACCTTTCAACAGGGAGAGGCTACACCTTC. This codes for CASNLSTGRGYTF.

This clonotype was seen a few times. This chain links TRBV4-3 with TRBJ2-2, with unresolved D. This CDR3 is built from 15 residues. V lost 0 bases and J 7 bases, leaving 12 bases between the germline ends. CDR1 is LGHNA, CDR2 YSLEER, per germline. For the CDR3, the DNA is TGCGCCAGCAGCCAAGAGCCATTGCGTAACGGGGAGCTGTTTTTT. The encoded protein is CASSQEPLRNGELFF.

This clonotype has just a few counts. The V call is TRBV24-1, the J call TRBJ2-3; TRBD1 is a possible D gene (5 bases). Trimming pared 5 bases from V and 2 bases from J, leaving 10 bases between. CDR3 length equals 14 residues. Germline lookup yields CDR1 KGHDR and CDR2 SFDVKD. Here the CDR3 reads CATSAAGSTDTQYF. The CDR3 nucleotides read TGTGCCACCAGTGCCGCAGGGTCCACAGATACGCAGTATTTT.

This clonotype was seen repeatedly, ten times or more. V gene TRBV6-2 or TRBV6-3 combines with J gene TRBJ2-7, with 9 bases aligning to TRBD1. Looked up from germline, CDR1 is MNHEY and CDR2 is SVGEGT. With 6 bases clipped from V and 6 bases from J, the junction kept 9 bases outside the gene matches. This CDR3 has 14 amino acids. The chain's CDR3 is CASRGTGSSFEQYF. The CDR3 DNA follows: TGTGCCAGCAGGGGGACAGGGTCGAGTTTCGAGCAGTACTTC.

At least ten counts were recorded for this clonotype. The chain employs TRBV7-2 and TRBJ1-4, with no clear D. The CDR3 is made up of 15 amino acids. Germline V gene data show CDR1 as SGHTA and CDR2 as FQGNSA. The V end lost 1 base, the J end lost 0 bases, and 6 bases lay between the germline ends. Here the CDR3 reads CASSLEPATNEKLFF. In DNA, the CDR3 is TGTGCCAGCAGCTTAGAACCCGCAACTAATGAAAAACTGTTTTTT.

The rearrangement joins TRBV5-1 to TRBJ1-1; possible D gene TRBD1, 5 bases. The CDR3 length is 14 residues. V lost 2 bases to trimming and J lost 1 base, with 9 bases between them. CDR1 SGHRS and CDR2 YFSETQ come from the germline V gene. The CDR3 coding sequence is TGCGCCAGCAGCTTCGACAGCTCGAACACTGAAGCTTTCTTT. Translated: CASSFDSSNTEAFF.

The rearrangement joins TRBV20-1 to TRBJ1-1; a weak D match, TRBD1 (5 bases). Trimming pared 2 bases from V and 4 bases from J, leaving 17 bases between. Germline lookup yields CDR1 DFQATT and CDR2 SNEGSKA (reference sequence). This CDR3 has 15 amino acids. The CDR3 bases are TGCAGTGCTAGACACCCGCGGGGCGCGTTCACTGAAGCTTTCTTT. Protein product: CSARHPRGAFTEAFF.

This clonotype was found a few times. This chain joins TRBV27 and TRBJ2-7, with no clear D. Germline CDR1 is MNHEY and CDR2 is SMNVEV (reference sequence). The CDR3 runs to 15 residues. V shed 8 bases and J shed 0 bases, with 17 bases lying between them. The CDR3 region has the DNA TGTGCCAGCCGGCCCCGGTGGGGAAGCTCCTACGAGCAGTACTTC. Amino acid sequence: CASRPRWGSSYEQYF.

This chain connects TRBV3-1 to TRBJ2-3; 10 bases map to TRBD2. J gave up 1 base and V 4 bases, and 2 bases lay outside the gene matches. The CDR3 consists of 15 residues. Germline V gives CDR1 LGHDT, CDR2 YNNKEL (reference sequence). DNA of the CDR3: TGTGCCAGCAGCCTACTAGCGGGACGCACAGATACGCAGTATTTT. Protein sequence: CASSLLAGRTDTQYF.

The chain links TRBV12-3 or TRBV12-4 to TRBJ1-6; no clear D. Trimming cost V 7 bases and J 7 bases, with 14 bases left between them. This CDR3 is built from 14 residues. CDR3 loop: CASTPGNINSPLHF. In nucleotides, the CDR3 is TGTGCCAGCACCCCCGGAAACATCAATTCACCCCTCCACTTT.

The J gene is TRBJ2-3, the V gene TRBV27; no clear D. V lost 3 bases and J 1 base, leaving 11 bases between the germline ends. The germline CDR1 and CDR2 sequences are MNHEY and SMNVEV (reference sequence). This CDR3 comprises 15 residues. The CDR3 region is CASSFASVGTDTQYF. CDR3 nucleotide sequence: TGTGCCAGCAGTTTTGCCAGTGTAGGCACAGATACGCAGTATTTT.

This CDR3 reads CASSSEGRGSYEQYF. CDR3 DNA sequence: TGTGCCAGCAGCTCAGAAGGGCGGGGAAGCTACGAGCAGTACTTC. The V call is TRBV14, the J call TRBJ2-7; D perhaps matches TRBD2 (6 bases). V was clipped by 5 bases and J by 3 bases, with 17 bases between them. This CDR3 has 15 residues. Germline assignment: CDR1 SGHDN and CDR2 FVKESK.

At least ten counts were recorded for this clonotype. The chain has TRBV7-3 and TRBJ1-1; D is unclear. Germline V gene lookup returns CDR1 SGHTA and CDR2 FQGTGA. The CDR3 extends over 13 amino acids. With 4 bases removed from V and 3 bases from J, the gap between germline ends came to 9 bases. The CDR3 loop is CASSYSTDTEAFF. Written as DNA, the CDR3 is TGTGCCAGCAGCTACAGTACCGACACTGAAGCTTTCTTT.

The chain carries TRBV6-5 and TRBJ1-4; D is uncertain. V was pared by 5 bases and J by 1 base, with 11 bases between. This CDR3 contains 15 residues. Germline CDR1 reads MNHEY; CDR2 reads SVGAGI. The DNA of the CDR3 is TGTGCCAGCAGTACAAAATTGGGAACTAATGAAAAACTGTTTTTT. Encoded protein: CASSTKLGTNEKLFF.

This clonotype was observed a few times. The genes are TRBV3-1 and TRBJ1-2; 8 bases are a match to TRBD1. The CDR3 covers 16 residues. J was trimmed by 8 bases and V by 2 bases; bases with no gene match: 13. Germline CDR1 LGHDT, CDR2 YNNKEL (reference sequence). Here the CDR3 reads CASSQQSRSGGAGYTF. The CDR3 nucleotides read TGTGCCAGCAGCCAACAATCAAGATCAGGGGGCGCGGGCTACACCTTC.

This clonotype was recorded many times. V is TRBV4-2 and J is TRBJ2-7; 7 bases fit TRBD1. The CDR3 length is 14 residues. Germline V gene lookup returns CDR1 LGHNA and CDR2 YNFKEQ. J gave up 6 bases and V 2 bases, and 7 bases lay outside the gene matches. Here the CDR3 reads CASSQPGQAREQYF. The CDR3 DNA sequence: TGTGCCAGCAGCCAACCTGGACAGGCTCGCGAGCAGTACTTC.

This clonotype has ten or more counts. This rearrangement joins TRBV20-1 to TRBJ1-2; D is uncertain. Germline values: CDR1 DFQATT, CDR2 SNEGSKA (reference sequence). Trimming stripped 6 bases from V and 3 bases from J, with 14 bases between. The CDR3 sequence is 13 residues long. The CDR3 sequence is CSAPGRTDYGYTF. CDR3 nucleotide sequence: TGCAGTGCGCCGGGGAGGACGGACTATGGCTACACCTTC.

This clonotype occurred many times. The J gene is TRBJ2-3, the V gene TRBV6-4; D possibly matches TRBD1 or TRBD2 (6 bases each). V was shortened by 3 bases and J by 2 bases, with 12 bases between the two germline ends. CDR3 size: 15 residues. Germline values: CDR1 MRHNA, CDR2 SNTAGT. The CDR3 region is CASSEQGGSTDTQYF. The CDR3 DNA reads as TGTGCCAGCAGTGAACAGGGAGGTTCCACAGATACGCAGTATTTT.

This clonotype has at least ten counts. This chain connects TRBV7-2 to TRBJ2-3, with TRBD2 matching 10 bases. V shed 5 bases and J 14 bases; nucleotides not matched to a gene: 13. CDR1 is SGHTA and CDR2 is FQGNSA in the germline V gene. CDR3 length: 14 amino acids. CDR3 sequence (DNA): TGTGCCAGCAGCCCCTTAGCGGGGGGCACATTGCTGTATTTT. This translates into CASSPLAGGTLLYF.

The table lists this clonotype with many counts. The chain uses TRBV5-1 and TRBJ2-3; tentatively, D is TRBD1 or TRBD2 (5 bases each). V was trimmed by 4 bases and J by 2 bases, leaving 11 bases between them. The CDR3 is made up of 14 amino acids. CDR1 is SGHRS, CDR2 YFSETQ, per germline. This CDR3 reads CASSTGTSTDTQYF. CDR3 bases: TGCGCCAGCAGCACCGGGACCTCCACAGATACGCAGTATTTT.

This clonotype was counted at least ten times. The chain links TRBV11-1 to TRBJ2-7; D is perhaps TRBD2 (6 bases). Looked up from germline, CDR1 is SGHAT and CDR2 is FQDESV (reference sequence). CDR3 size: 15 residues. Between the trimmed V and J ends, which lost 2 bases and 6 bases, there was a span of 17 bases. CDR3 residues: CASSLMEGTGLEQYF. The CDR3 DNA follows: TGTGCCAGCAGCTTAATGGAGGGCACAGGCCTCGAGCAGTACTTC.

The chain joins TRBV11-2 to TRBJ2-4; 7 bases are shared with TRBD1. This CDR3 region has 14 residues. CDR1 is SGHAT and CDR2 is FQNNGV in the germline V gene. V trimming: 5 bases; J trimming: 10 bases; junction bases outside the gene matches: 11. The CDR3 nucleotides read TGTGCCAGCAGCCCCACCGACAGGGCGAAAATTCAGTACTTC. It codes for CASSPTDRAKIQYF.

This clonotype has just a few counts. The chain uses TRBV20-1 and TRBJ1-1; D possibly corresponds to TRBD1 (5 bases). V was pared by 2 bases and J by 1 base, with 8 bases between. The germline gives CDR1 DFQATT, CDR2 SNEGSKA (reference sequence). The CDR3 extends over 13 amino acids. CDR3 DNA: TGCAGTGCTAGAAGCCAGGGGAACACTGAAGCTTTCTTT. This gives the protein CSARSQGNTEAFF.

This clonotype was detected ten times or more. This sequence joins TRBV28 and TRBJ1-4; possible D gene TRBD1, 5 bases. Germline CDR1 is MDHEN and CDR2 is SYDVKM. Trimming took 6 bases from V and 0 from J, leaving 8 bases between them. CDR3 length equals 14 residues. Here the CDR3 reads CASRSGSTNEKLFF. CDR3 in DNA: TGTGCCAGCAGATCAGGGTCAACTAATGAAAAACTGTTTTTT.

This clonotype was detected only a few times. The chain couples TRBV18 to TRBJ1-1, with TRBD1 matching over 8 bases. The ends lost 6 bases at V and 4 bases at J; junction bases unmatched: 28. Germline lookup yields CDR1 KGHSH and CDR2 LQKENI. CDR3 length: 21 amino acids. CDR3 nucleotide sequence: TGTGCCAGCTCGCCCCGACTAATTCGAACCGGGACAGGCGCTATTGGCACTGAAGCTTTCTTT. Translated: CASSPRLIRTGTGAIGTEAFF.